This is a list of T cell receptor beta chains from one sample in a study of cytomegalovirus exposure and HLA in healthy donors. Profiling relied on immunoSEQ multiplex PCR, and the TCRdb table lists in-frame clones only, not all of them. Of under 200,000 clones in the sample, around 75% were seen once. The sequenced sample was PBMCs. The receptors derive from a human donor in good health. The CDR3 runs from the conserved cysteine through the conserved F or W. Each record gives: V gene, CDR3 length, J gene, D gene, clone size, CDR3 protein, CDR3 DNA. The D gene is left open where the match is weak. Not all rows give a size; the values are once, few, many and, for expanded clones, a class.

TRBV19	15	TRBJ1-5	TRBD1	.	CASSIPGGVNQPQHF	TGTGCCAGTAGTATCCCAGGGGGCGTCAATCAGCCCCAGCATTTT
TRBV5-4	14	TRBJ2-5	.	.	CASSLLEGSETQYF	TGTGCCAGCAGCTTGTTGGAGGGATCGGAGACCCAGTACTTC
TRBV20-1	11	TRBJ1-1	.	once	CSALRGTEAFF	TGCAGTGCCCTCCGGGGGACTGAAGCTTTCTTT
TRBV7-7	13	TRBJ2-5	TRBD1	.	CASSPDQDRAQYF	TGTGCTAGCAGCCCTGACCAGGACAGGGCCCAGTACTTC
TRBV5-1	18	TRBJ1-6	TRBD1	.	CASSPGDREISYNSPLHF	TGCGCCAGCAGCCCGGGGGACAGGGAAATCTCCTATAATTCACCCCTCCACTTT
TRBV11-2	15	TRBJ2-7	TRBD1	.	CASSLVSGGPYEQYF	TGTGCCAGCAGCTTAGTGTCAGGGGGCCCCTACGAGCAGTACTTC
TRBV11-3	15	TRBJ2-2	TRBD1	few	CASSLRQGAIGELFF	TGTGCCAGCAGCTTGCGACAGGGGGCAATCGGGGAGCTGTTTTTT
TRBV13	15	TRBJ1-3	.	.	CASSQTRGTGNTIYF	TGTGCCAGCAGCCAAACCCGGGGAACAGGAAACACCATATATTTT
TRBV4-3	15	TRBJ2-1	.	.	CASSQDTGTYNEQFF	TGCGCCAGCAGCCAAGATACAGGGACCTACAATGAGCAGTTCTTC
TRBV7-8	14	TRBJ1-3	.	.	CASSRGLAGNTIYF	TGTGCCAGCAGCCGAGGGCTGGCGGGAAACACCATATATTTT
TRBV10-3	14	TRBJ2-3	.	.	CAISARTGTDTQYF	TGTGCCATCAGTGCCCGGACTGGCACAGATACGCAGTATTTT
TRBV5-4	13	TRBJ1-1	.	.	CAIRLTVNTEAFF	TGTGCCATACGATTGACAGTGAACACTGAAGCTTTCTTT
TRBV21-1	17	TRBJ2-2	.	.	CASSKCPQQACTGELFF	TGTGCCAGCAGCAAATGTCCCCAACAGGCTTGCACCGGGGAGCTGTTTTTT
TRBV28	14	TRBJ2-7	.	.	CASSQNDRSYEQYF	TGTGCCAGCAGCCAGAATGACAGGAGTTACGAGCAGTACTTC
TRBV9	16	TRBJ1-2	.	.	CASSVEVRGGLGGYTF	TGTGCCAGCAGCGTAGAAGTCAGGGGTGGATTGGGGGGCTACACCTTC
TRBV6-6	15	TRBJ1-5	TRBD1	once	CASSYVEQGGQPQHF	TGTGCCAGCAGTTACGTAGAACAGGGGGGCCAGCCCCAGCATTTT
TRBV6-5	13	TRBJ2-7	TRBD1	.	CASGRTGLNEQYF	TGTGCCAGCGGACGGACAGGGCTGAACGAGCAGTACTTC
TRBV6-4	11	TRBJ1-1	.	.	CATRGRGEAFF	TGTGCCACCCGCGGCCGGGGGGAAGCTTTCTTT
TRBV2	14	TRBJ1-2	.	.	CASSEGGEGYGYTF	TGTGCCAGCAGTGAAGGAGGGGAGGGCTATGGCTACACCTTC
TRBV10-3	19	TRBJ1-5	.	.	CAISDSPETLHSLDHRQHF	TGTGCCATCAGTGACTCCCCCGAAACCCTACACAGCCTGGATCACCGCCAGCATTTT
TRBV6-5	14	TRBJ1-1	.	once	CASSEQALNTEAFF	TGTGCCAGCAGTGAACAGGCGTTAAACACTGAAGCTTTCTTT
TRBV7-7	13	TRBJ1-1	TRBD1	.	CASSKDRGTEAFF	TGTGCCAGCAGTAAGGACAGGGGAACTGAAGCTTTCTTT
TRBV5-4	19	TRBJ2-1	TRBD2	.	CASSFTGTSGGTSYNEQFF	TGTGCCAGCAGTTTTACCGGGACTAGCGGGGGGACCTCCTACAATGAGCAGTTCTTC
TRBV7-2	14	TRBJ2-1	.	once	CASSLAGASGEQFF	TGTGCCAGCAGCTTAGCGGGGGCCTCAGGGGAGCAGTTCTTC
TRBV5-4	15	TRBJ1-1	.	.	CASSSKSDRNTEAFF	TGTGCCAGCAGCTCCAAATCCGACAGGAACACTGAAGCTTTCTTT
TRBV4-3	16	TRBJ1-3	TRBD1	.	CASSPITGASGNTIYF	TGCGCCAGCAGCCCCATCACAGGGGCAAGTGGAAACACCATATATTTT
TRBV9	15	TRBJ2-1	TRBD2	.	CASSARLAMGNEQFF	TGTGCCAGCAGCGCCCGACTAGCGATGGGCAATGAGCAGTTCTTC
TRBV29-1	14	TRBJ2-1	.	.	CSVELRGAENEQFF	TGCAGCGTTGAATTACGGGGGGCCGAGAATGAGCAGTTCTTC
TRBV29-1	15	TRBJ2-5	TRBD2	.	CSVVGSGGPSETQYF	TGCAGCGTTGTAGGGTCGGGGGGGCCCTCAGAGACCCAGTACTTC
TRBV27	15	TRBJ1-1	.	.	CASSYRFRGVTEAFF	TGTGCCAGCAGCTACAGGTTTAGGGGTGTCACTGAAGCTTTCTTT